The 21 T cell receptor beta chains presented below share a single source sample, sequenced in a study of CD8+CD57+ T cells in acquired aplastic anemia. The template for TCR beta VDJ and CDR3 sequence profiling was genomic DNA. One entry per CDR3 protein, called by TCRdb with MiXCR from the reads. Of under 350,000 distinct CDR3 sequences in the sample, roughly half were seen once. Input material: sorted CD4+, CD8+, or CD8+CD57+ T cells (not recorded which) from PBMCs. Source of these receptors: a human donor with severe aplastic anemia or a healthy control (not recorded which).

The CDR3 nucleotides are TGTGCCAGCTCACCAATGGGCGGGGAGCTGTTTTTT. Encoded protein: CASSPMGGELFF. The genes are TRBV7-8 and TRBJ2-2; D is ambiguous. Trimming removed 8 bases at V and 7 bases at J, with 11 bases between. The CDR3 spans 12 residues. Germline lookup yields CDR1 SGHVS and CDR2 FQNEAQ.

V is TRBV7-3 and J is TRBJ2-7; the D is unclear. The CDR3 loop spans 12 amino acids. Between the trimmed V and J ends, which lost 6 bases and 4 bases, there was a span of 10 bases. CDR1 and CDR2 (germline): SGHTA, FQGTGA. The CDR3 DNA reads TGTGCCAGCAGGCTCCTAGGTTACGAGCAGTACTTC. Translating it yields CASRLLGYEQYF.

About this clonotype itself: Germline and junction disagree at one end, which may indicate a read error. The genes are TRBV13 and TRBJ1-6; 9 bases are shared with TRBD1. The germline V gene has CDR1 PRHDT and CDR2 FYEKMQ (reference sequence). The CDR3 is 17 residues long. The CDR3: CASSPGTGPPGPYEQYF. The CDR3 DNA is TGTGCCAGCAGCCCCGGGACAGGGCCCCCAGGGCCCTACGAGCAGTACTTT.

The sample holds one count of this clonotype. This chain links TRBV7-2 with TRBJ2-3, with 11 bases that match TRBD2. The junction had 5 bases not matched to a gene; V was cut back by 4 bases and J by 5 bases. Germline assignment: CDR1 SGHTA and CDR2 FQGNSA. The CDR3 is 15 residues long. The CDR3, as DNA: TGTGCCAGCAGCTCTCTAGCGGGGGGTGGAGATACGCAGTATTTT. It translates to CASSSLAGGGDTQYF.

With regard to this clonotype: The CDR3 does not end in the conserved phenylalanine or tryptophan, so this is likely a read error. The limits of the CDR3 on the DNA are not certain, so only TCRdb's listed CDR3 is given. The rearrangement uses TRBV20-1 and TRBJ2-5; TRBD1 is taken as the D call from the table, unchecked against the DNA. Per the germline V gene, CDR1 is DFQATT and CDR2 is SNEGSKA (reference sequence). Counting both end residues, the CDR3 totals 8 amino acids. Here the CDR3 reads CSATNPGQ.

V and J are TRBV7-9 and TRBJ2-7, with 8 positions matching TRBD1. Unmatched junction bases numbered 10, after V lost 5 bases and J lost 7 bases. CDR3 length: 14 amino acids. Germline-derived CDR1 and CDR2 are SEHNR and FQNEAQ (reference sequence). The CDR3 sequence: CASSPRTGLWEQYF. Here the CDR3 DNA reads TGTGCCAGCAGCCCTCGGACAGGGTTGTGGGAGCAGTACTTC.

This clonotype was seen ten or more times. Written as DNA, the CDR3 is TGCAGTGCTAGGACTAGCGGGGGGGGCTACATTCAGTACTTC. As protein: CSARTSGGGYIQYF. The genes are TRBV20-1 and TRBJ2-4; 14 bases map to TRBD2. V was pared by 3 bases and J by 8 bases, with 3 bases of the junction left unmatched. This CDR3 contains 14 residues. Germline loops: CDR1 DFQATT, CDR2 SNEGSKA (reference sequence).

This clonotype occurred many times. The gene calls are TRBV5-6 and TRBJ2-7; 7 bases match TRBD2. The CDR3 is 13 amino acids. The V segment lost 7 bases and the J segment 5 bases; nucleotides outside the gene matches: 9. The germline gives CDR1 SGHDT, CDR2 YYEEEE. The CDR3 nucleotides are TGTGCCAGCTTTTCGGGGGGAAGCCACGAGCAGTACTTC. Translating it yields CASFSGGSHEQYF.

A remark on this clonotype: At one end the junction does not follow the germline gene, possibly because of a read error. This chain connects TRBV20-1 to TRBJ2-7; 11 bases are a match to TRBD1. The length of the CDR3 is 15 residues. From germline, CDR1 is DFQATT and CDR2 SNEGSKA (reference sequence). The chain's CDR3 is CSARDRRTGGHEQYF. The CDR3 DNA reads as TGCAGTGCTAGAGATAGGAGGACAGGGGGCCACGAGCAGTACTTT.

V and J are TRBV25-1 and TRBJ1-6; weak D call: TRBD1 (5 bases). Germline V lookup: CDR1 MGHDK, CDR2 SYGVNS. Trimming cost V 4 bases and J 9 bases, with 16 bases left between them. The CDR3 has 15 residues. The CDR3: CASSAFGTVGSPLHF. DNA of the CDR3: TGTGCCAGCAGTGCGTTCGGGACGGTTGGTTCACCCCTCCACTTT.

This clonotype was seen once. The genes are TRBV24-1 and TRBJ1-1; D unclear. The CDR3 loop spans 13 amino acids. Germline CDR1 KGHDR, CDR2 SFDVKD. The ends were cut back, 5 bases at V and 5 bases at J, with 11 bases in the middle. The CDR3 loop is CATSVKAGTEAFF. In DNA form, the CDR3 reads TGTGCCACCAGTGTAAAGGCGGGGACTGAAGCTTTCTTT.

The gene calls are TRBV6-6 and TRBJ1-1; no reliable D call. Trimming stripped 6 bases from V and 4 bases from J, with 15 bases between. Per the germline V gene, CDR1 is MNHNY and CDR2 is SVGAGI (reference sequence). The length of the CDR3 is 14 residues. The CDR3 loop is CASRQPGGVTEAFF. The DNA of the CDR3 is TGTGCCAGCAGACAGCCCGGTGGGGTCACTGAAGCTTTCTTT.

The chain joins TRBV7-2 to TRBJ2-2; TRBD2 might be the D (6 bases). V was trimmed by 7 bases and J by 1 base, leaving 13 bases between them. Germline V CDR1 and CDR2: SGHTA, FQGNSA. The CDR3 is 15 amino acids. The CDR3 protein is CASNERVLNTGELFF. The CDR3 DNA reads TGTGCCAGCAACGAGCGGGTCCTGAACACCGGGGAGCTGTTTTTT.

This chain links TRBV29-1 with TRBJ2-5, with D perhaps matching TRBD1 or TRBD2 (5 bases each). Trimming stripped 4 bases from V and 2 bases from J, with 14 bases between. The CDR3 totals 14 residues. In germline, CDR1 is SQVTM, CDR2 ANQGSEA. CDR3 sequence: CSVGGGEGQETQYF. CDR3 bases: TGCAGCGTTGGTGGCGGCGAGGGGCAAGAGACCCAGTACTTC.

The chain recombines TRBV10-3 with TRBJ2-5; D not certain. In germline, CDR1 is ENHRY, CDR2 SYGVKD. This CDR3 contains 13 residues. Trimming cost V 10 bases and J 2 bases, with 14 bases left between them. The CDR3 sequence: CASTSWVQETQYF. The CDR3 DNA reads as TGTGCCAGCACCTCGTGGGTTCAAGAGACCCAGTACTTC.

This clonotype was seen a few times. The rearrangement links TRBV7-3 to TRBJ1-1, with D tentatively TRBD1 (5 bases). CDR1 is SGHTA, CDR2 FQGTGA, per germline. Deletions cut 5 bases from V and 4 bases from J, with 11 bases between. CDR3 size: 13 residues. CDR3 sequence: CASSPGTSTEAFF. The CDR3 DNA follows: TGTGCCAGCAGCCCCGGGACCAGCACTGAAGCTTTCTTT.

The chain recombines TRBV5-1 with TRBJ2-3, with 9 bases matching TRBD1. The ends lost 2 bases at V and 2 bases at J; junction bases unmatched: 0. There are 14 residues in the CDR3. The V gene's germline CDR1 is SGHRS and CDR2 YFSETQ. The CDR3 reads CASSLQGATDTQYF. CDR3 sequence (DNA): TGCGCCAGCAGCTTACAGGGGGCCACAGATACGCAGTATTTT. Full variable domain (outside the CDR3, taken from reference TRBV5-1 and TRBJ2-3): KAGVTQTPRYLIKTRGQQVTLSCSPISGHRSVSWYQQTPGQGLQFLFEYFSETQRNKGNFPGRFSGRQFSNSRSEMNVSTLELGDSALYLCASSLQGATDTQYFGPGTRLTVL.

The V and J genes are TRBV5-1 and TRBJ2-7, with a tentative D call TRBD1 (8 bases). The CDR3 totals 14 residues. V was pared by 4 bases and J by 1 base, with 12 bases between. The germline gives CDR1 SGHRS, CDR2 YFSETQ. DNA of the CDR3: TGCGCCAGCAGCACAGGGGGGGGGTCCTACGAGCAGTACTTC. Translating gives CASSTGGGSYEQYF.

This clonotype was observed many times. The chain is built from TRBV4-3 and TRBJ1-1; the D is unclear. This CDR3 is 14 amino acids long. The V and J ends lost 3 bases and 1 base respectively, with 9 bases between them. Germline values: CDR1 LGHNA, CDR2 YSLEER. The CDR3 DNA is TGCGCCAGCAGCCATAGGAGGGAGAACACTGAAGCTTTCTTT. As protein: CASSHRRENTEAFF.

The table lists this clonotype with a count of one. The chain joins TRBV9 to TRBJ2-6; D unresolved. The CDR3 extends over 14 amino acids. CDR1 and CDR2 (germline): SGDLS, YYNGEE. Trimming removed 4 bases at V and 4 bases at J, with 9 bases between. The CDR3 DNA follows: TGTGCCAGCAGCTTGGATACAGGGGCCAACGTCCTGACTTTC. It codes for CASSLDTGANVLTF.

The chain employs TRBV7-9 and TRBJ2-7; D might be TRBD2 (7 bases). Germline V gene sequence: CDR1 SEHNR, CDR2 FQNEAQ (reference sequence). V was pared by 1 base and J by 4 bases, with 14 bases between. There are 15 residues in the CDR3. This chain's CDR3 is CASSLVGGEDYEQYF. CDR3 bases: TGTGCCAGCAGCTTAGTAGGGGGGGAAGATTACGAGCAGTACTTC.